This TCR beta chain comes out of a study of cytotoxic CD8 clonotypes in ibrutinib-treated CLL. About the research overall: Partial response was seen in roughly 25 patients and complete response in 2; after median 68 months, around 15 stayed remitted, about 12 progressed.

Profiled with immunoSEQ multiplex PCR; TCRdb holds only in-frame clones, not every one. The sample holds some 200,000 clones, 72% seen once. A word on this clone: No antigen is known for it.

V was clipped by 5 bases and J by 6 bases; unmatched bases: 7. CDR1 is SGHVS and CDR2 is FNYEAQ in the germline V gene. The CDR3 consists of 13 residues. Study-wide findings and caveats: Clonality went up at ibrutinib response and then declined back toward baseline at progression.

The source was PBMCs, collected after 24 months of ibrutinib treatment. The chain employs TRBV7-6 and TRBJ2-7; 7 bases fit TRBD2. The origin of this receptor is a human donor with chronic lymphocytic leukemia. The CDR3 nucleotides read TGTGCCAGCAGCCCCACTAGCGTCGGCGAGCAGTACTTC. Protein product: CASSPTSVGEQYF.